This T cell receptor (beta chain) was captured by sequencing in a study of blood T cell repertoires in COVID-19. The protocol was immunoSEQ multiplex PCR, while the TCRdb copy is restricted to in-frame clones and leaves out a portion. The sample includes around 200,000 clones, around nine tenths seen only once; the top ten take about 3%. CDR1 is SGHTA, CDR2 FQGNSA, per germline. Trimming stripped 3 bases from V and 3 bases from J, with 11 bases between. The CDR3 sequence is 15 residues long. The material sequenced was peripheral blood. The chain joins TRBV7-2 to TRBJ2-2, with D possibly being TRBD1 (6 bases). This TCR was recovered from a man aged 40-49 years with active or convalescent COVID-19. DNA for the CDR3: TGTGCCAGCAGCTTTAAAACAGGGTACACCGGGGAGCTGTTTTTT. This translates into CASSFKTGYTGELFF.